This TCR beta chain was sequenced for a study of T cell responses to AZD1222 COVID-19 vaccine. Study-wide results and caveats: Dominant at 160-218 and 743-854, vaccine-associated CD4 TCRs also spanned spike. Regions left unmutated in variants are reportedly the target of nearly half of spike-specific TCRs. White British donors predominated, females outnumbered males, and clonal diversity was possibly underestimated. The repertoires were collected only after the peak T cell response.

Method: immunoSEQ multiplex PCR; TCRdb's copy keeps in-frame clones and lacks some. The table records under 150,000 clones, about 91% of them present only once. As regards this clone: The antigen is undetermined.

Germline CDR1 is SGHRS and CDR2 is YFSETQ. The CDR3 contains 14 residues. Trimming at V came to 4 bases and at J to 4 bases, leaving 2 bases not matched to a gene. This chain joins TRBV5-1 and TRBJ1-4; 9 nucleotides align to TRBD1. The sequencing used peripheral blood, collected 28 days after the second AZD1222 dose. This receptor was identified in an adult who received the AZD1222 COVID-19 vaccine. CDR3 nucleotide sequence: TGCGCCAGCAGCCGGACAGGGGTTAATGAAAAACTGTTTTTT. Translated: CASSRTGVNEKLFF.